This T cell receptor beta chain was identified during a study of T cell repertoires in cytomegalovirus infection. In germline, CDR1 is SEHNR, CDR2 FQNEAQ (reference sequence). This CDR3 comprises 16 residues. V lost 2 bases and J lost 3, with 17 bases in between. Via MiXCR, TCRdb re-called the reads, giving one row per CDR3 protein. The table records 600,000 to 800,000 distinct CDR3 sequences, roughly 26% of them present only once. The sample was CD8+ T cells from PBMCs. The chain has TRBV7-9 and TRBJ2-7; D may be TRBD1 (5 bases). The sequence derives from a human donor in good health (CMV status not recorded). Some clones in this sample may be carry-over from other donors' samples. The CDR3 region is CASSLRAGRKIYEQYF. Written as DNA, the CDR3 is TGTGCCAGCAGCTTAAGGGCAGGGCGAAAAATCTACGAGCAGTACTTC.